The subject of this entry is one T cell receptor (beta chain). Its antigen remains unidentified. One base away there is no much larger clone; base qualities are not given. This specimen's time point label, interpreted: cycle 1 day 1 (C1D1), immediately before nivolumab initiation. Every trial patient had relapsed following autologous stem cell transplantation, and prior brentuximab vedotin exposure was what differed among cohorts A, B and C. The trial cohort included 50 or so patients with relapsed/refractory classical Hodgkin lymphoma, and each patient had a best overall response of complete response, partial response or progressive disease. Trial patients were treated with single-agent nivolumab in the multi-cohort phase II CheckMate 205 trial. An independent review committee assessed best overall response by applying the 2007 International Working Group response criteria. PBMCs from the trial were collected at three points: immediately before nivolumab initiation (C1D1), and during therapy at cycle 2 day 1 and cycle 4 day 1. Peripheral blood was collected in 8 mL Vacutainer Cell Preparation Tubes, from which PBMCs were isolated by centrifugation and then cryopreserved.

The data stem from a study of PD-1 blockade in classical Hodgkin lymphoma (TCRdb year 2020). Study-level background: Nivolumab dosing was 3 mg/kg intravenously every 2 weeks, continuing until either disease progression or unacceptable toxicity. A peripheral blood immune signature of response to PD-1 blockade in classical Hodgkin lymphoma was defined using TCR beta sequencing and CyTOF. The full study reports these points: CD4+ but not CD8+ TCR diversity rose significantly by C4D1 (p=0.0027 vs p=0.16), most apparent in complete responders (p=0.02). Diversity was lower in patients who began nivolumab less than 1 year after ASCT, so these patients were left out of later analyses to avoid confounding by immune reconstitution. Baseline TCR diversity was reported to be lower in newly diagnosed patients than in healthy donors and to be lower still in relapsed/refractory patients. Trial patients achieving complete response had baseline diversity similar to newly diagnosed patients, whereas partial responders and progressors had significantly lower diversity. The study covered only a single clinical trial cohort, and the causes of the repertoire differences, possibly disease activity or prior therapy, were still not defined.

Genomic DNA was isolated using the Qiagen DNeasy kit from unsorted PBMCs as well as from negatively selected CD4+ and CD8+ fractions. TCR beta CDR3 regions were amplified by immunoSEQ multiplex PCR using primers annealing to V and J segments. A synthetic immune receptor repertoire was used to minimize amplification bias, and remaining bias was computationally removed after sequencing. As for how the authors treated the data: Repertoire diversity was quantified as the Shannon entropy index using custom Python scripts. Unsorted, CD4+ and CD8+ repertoires were examined separately, except in combined analyses, for which CD4+ and CD8+ sequences were merged in silico. A clone was considered expanded if an increase in frequency of at least 2-fold after treatment relative to C1D1 was found, and a pseudocount of 0.5 was applied to clones undetected at baseline. Singleton clones were defined as clones with 0 or 1 copy at C1D1, and non-singleton clones were defined as clones with 2 or more copies. By matching protein sequences in sorted samples from the same patient, clones expanded in unsorted samples were annotated as CD4+, CD8+ or unknown. Wilcoxon tests were applied to paired samples to test diversity changes from C1D1 to C4D1. TCRdb stores this immuneACCESS table with in-frame sequences only. Part of the clones is absent; in the studies checked, under half of the shortfall reflects unresolved V genes, and no reason is known for the rest. That table is the source of V, J and clone size, and D and trimming were worked out from the DNA. Here the sample has some 96,000 clones; roughly 88% occur a single time. About 12% of the sample lies in the top ten.

V has 2 bases trimmed and J has 0 bases trimmed; junction bases matching no gene number 6. The cysteine opens and the phenylalanine closes a CDR3 of 16 amino acids. Of all the DNA, just the CDR3 is kept, 48 bases in frame from base 1. The germline V gene specifies KGHSH as CDR1 and LQKENI as CDR2. The sample consisted of peripheral blood mononuclear cells (PBMCs), taken at baseline. The source is a human donor with classical Hodgkin lymphoma. This chain joins TRBV18 to TRBJ2-7; 8 bases in the junction line up with TRBD1. The DNA sequence is as follows: TGTGCCAGCTCACCATTTGGACAGGGAGGCTCCTACGAGCAGTACTTC. Its product reads: CASSPFGQGGSYEQYF.